One sample yielded the 7 T cell receptor beta chains listed below, sequenced in a study of PD-L1 blockade in urothelial cancer. Sequenced by immunoSEQ multiplex PCR; TCRdb stores in-frame clones only, minus some. Of roughly 52,000 clones listed, over 65% are singletons. The time point is: pretreatment peripheral blood. The sequencing used PBMCs, collected around atezolizumab (anti-PD-L1) treatment. These receptors were taken from a man aged 45-65 years with urothelial cancer.

This chain connects TRBV25-1 to TRBJ2-5; 9 bases are shared with TRBD2. The V and J ends lost 3 bases and 4 bases, in that order; junction bases with no gene match: 15. Germline CDR1 MGHDK, CDR2 SYGVNS. CDR3 length equals 18 residues. The CDR3 loop is CASSDLRASGVRGETQYF. CDR3 DNA sequence: TGTGCCAGCAGTGACTTAAGGGCTAGCGGGGTTAGGGGAGAGACCCAGTACTTC.

This chain links TRBV6-1 with TRBJ2-4; possible D gene TRBD1, 6 bases. V was clipped by 2 bases and J by 3 bases, with 14 bases between them. Germline-derived CDR1 and CDR2 are MNHNS and SASEGT. The CDR3 totals 16 residues. The CDR3 nucleotides read TGTGCCAGCAGTGAAAAACAGGGTATAAGCAAAAACATTCAGTACTTC. This encodes CASSEKQGISKNIQYF.

The chain carries TRBV11-3 and TRBJ2-3, with D maybe TRBD2 (5 bases). The CDR3 contains 15 residues. CDR1 is SGHNT, CDR2 YENEEA, per germline. V was pared by 1 base and J by 2 bases, with 10 bases between. CDR3: CASSLVSGPTDTQYF. As DNA, the CDR3 is TGTGCCAGCAGCTTAGTGAGCGGACCCACAGATACGCAGTATTTT.

This chain links TRBV15 with TRBJ1-5, with D unclear. From germline, CDR1 is LNHNV and CDR2 YYDKDF (reference sequence). V dropped 1 base and J dropped 7 bases, with 14 bases sitting between them. The CDR3 is 15 amino acids. CDR3 nucleotides: TGTGCCACCAGCAGAGCAAGACTTCGCGGGCAGCCCCAGCATTTT. As protein: CATSRARLRGQPQHF.

The chain uses TRBV6-5 and TRBJ2-3; D is perhaps TRBD1 (5 bases). V shed 2 bases and J shed 6 bases, with 6 bases lying between them. The CDR3 is made up of 12 amino acids. Germline CDR1 and CDR2: MNHEY and SVGAGI. CDR3 coding DNA: TGTGCCAGCAGTTACCAGGGTGATACGCAGTATTTT. This translates into CASSYQGDTQYF.

This chain links TRBV9 with TRBJ1-1; possible D gene TRBD1, 6 bases. The CDR3 contains 13 residues. Trimming stripped 0 bases from V and 11 bases from J, with 14 bases between. The germline CDR1 and CDR2 sequences are SGDLS and YYNGEE. This CDR3 reads CASSVVQGERAFF. In DNA, the CDR3 is TGTGCCAGCAGCGTAGTACAGGGAGAAAGGGCTTTCTTT.

This chain uses TRBV4-1 with TRBJ1-5; TRBD1 aligns across 7 bases. Germline loops: CDR1 MGHRA, CDR2 YSYEKL. Unmatched junction bases numbered 5, after V lost 0 bases and J lost 3 bases. CDR3 length equals 16 residues. The CDR3 DNA sequence: TGCGCCAGCAGCCAAGATCCCGGGACAGACAATCAGCCCCAGCATTTT. Amino acids: CASSQDPGTDNQPQHF.